This paragraph covers one T cell receptor beta chain sequence. The specificity of this receptor is unknown. Base qualities are not provided; no much larger clone lies one nucleotide away. The V and J ends are trimmed by 6 bases and 4 bases, leaving 7 bases between them. Per the germline V gene, MNHNS is the CDR1 and SASEGT is the CDR2. The CDR3, from cysteine to phenylalanine, totals 11 residues. Only the CDR3 portion is preserved as DNA: 33 bases, with reading frame beginning at the first base. The data were taken from a study of cytomegalovirus exposure and HLA in healthy donors (dated by TCRdb to the late 2010s). Some background on the complete study: An earlier analysis of approximately 640 of the donors reported 250 to 300 Gb of sequence data and 120 million or so unique TCR beta sequences from about 200 million T cells. An early release that covered more than 550 HLA-typed donors contained about 300 gigabases of sequencing data and 80 million or so unique TCR sequences. Among the roughly 390 genotyped donors, about 83% belonged to the genetic ancestry cluster associated with self-reported Caucasian donors. The aim of the study was to test whether cataloging public T cell receptors could identify signatures of past pathogen exposure. The T cell repertoires of some 670 subjects were profiled by immunosequencing and related to cytomegalovirus serostatus. Along with the approximately 650-subject first cohort, a separate validation cohort of 120 different subjects was used. The study combined high-throughput TCR immunosequencing, statistical association of individual TCRs with disease status, and machine learning to predict cytomegalovirus infection status. To study patterns of TCR occurrence, a later analysis re-analyzed previously published TCR beta repertoires from several hundred donors and added high-resolution HLA genotyping. Rather than drawing on any new phenotypic data, the later analysis identified candidate immune exposures from TCR beta sequences and the way those sequences occurred across donors. An earlier analysis of approximately 500 of the donors applied high-throughput TCR beta sequencing to assess whether each TCR beta V gene segment acted as functional or pseudogenic. Donor age, sex, ethnicity and CMV serostatus were compiled together with the repertoire data. A later genetic analysis used genome-wide SNP genotypes for 398 of the 666 donors, treating that subset as a discovery cohort. All discovery cohort repertoires had been generated using a single sequencing platform. HLA typing included class I and class II loci at four-digit resolution. Typing coverage differed by locus: A, B, C, DRB1 and DQB1 were typed in roughly 620-630 donors, DQA1 in 522, DPA1 in 600 to 610, and DPB1 in 400 to 480. Four to six DR-DQ haplotypes were handled as single units for association and clustering, since linkage in the cohort was strong. Among almost 400 genotyped donors of the cohort, an average of around 240,000 unique TCR beta nucleotide sequences were sequenced per donor, roughly 18% of them non-productive. Results the study describes overall, beyond this receptor: A later analysis found that most CMV-associated TCR beta chains appeared HLA-restricted, with HLA associations seemingly driven largely by CMV exposure. A later analysis found that TCR association rates varied across HLA loci, with DRB1 alleles showing the most associated TCRs and HLA-C alleles the fewest. V-gene and J-gene trimming of TCR beta chains was associated with a missense DCLRE1C variant in a later genetic analysis, and the association was replicated in an independent cohort. Linkage disequilibrium might explain the correlated functional status among segregating V segments, but an unknown experimental factor could not be excluded. A later analysis reported that several top co-occurrence clusters appeared linked to parvovirus B19, influenza, CMV and Epstein-Barr virus. In both the original and validation cohorts, the classifier was reported to diagnose cytomegalovirus status with high specificity and sensitivity. An earlier analysis of approximately 600 of the donors showed that most TCR beta V segments appeared in productive rearrangements either about 87% or about 30% of the time, which broadly matched IMGT annotations. Some IMGT-functional V segments, including TRBV6-2 and TRBV6-3, could not be told apart with the 87-base-pair reads, so those segments were excluded. A further reported finding was that TCR beta sequences accurately predicted the HLA-A and HLA-B alleles for most subjects in the first cohort. In vitro tests confirmed that a few of the cytomegalovirus-associated TCR beta chains recognize cytomegalovirus antigens. Because counts were too low, about 18 rarely observed V segments, including chromosome 9 orphons, were excluded from the earlier analysis of 587 of the donors. Immune exposure information for the cohort was limited to CMV serostatus. A total of 150 to 200 TCR beta chains were listed by the study as associated with cytomegalovirus. A group of highly shared sequence variants was considered likely to be a technical artifact of the sequencing pipeline. HLA typing was unavailable for some donors at each locus, so association tests used only the typed subset. In a later genetic analysis, fewer N-insertions in productive TCRs were reported among donors in an Asian-associated ancestry cluster than the roughly 700-donor mean. It was suggested by the authors that the approach could potentially be generalized to other disease states and immunological phenotypes. This cohort had only TCR beta chains sequenced, and the lack of alpha or paired-chain data limited which features could be detected. Most TCR sequences were seen in very few donors, while some public TCRs were found in many individuals. Roughly uniform sequencing depth across donors was assumed in presence/absence analyses, although this assumption may not hold. At a false discovery rate of 0.05, a later analysis linked around 15,000 TCR beta sequences to specific HLA alleles. Compared with equally common non-associated chains, HLA-associated TCR beta chains in a later analysis were more clonally expanded and had lower generation probabilities. When HLA alleles, especially DR and DQ, strongly co-occurred, TCR associations were difficult to assign to individual alleles.

In total, roughly 670 healthy bone marrow donors made up the cohort. At the time of sampling, every cohort member was nominally healthy, though immune exposures that went unrecorded were likely present. The donor tested CMV seropositive and was one of the 289 seropositive cohort members. A peripheral blood sample was collected from each donor, and TCR beta sequencing was performed on peripheral blood mononuclear cells. Genomic DNA extraction from the blood cell samples was performed with the Qiagen DNeasy Blood Extraction Kit. The library was produced with the immunoSEQ multiplex PCR assay. For the multiplex PCR, a mixture combining 60 forward primers for TCR Vbeta segments and 13 reverse primers for TCR Jbeta segments was used. The CDR3 region of rearranged TCR beta genes was amplified from genomic DNA with a multiplex PCR assay. The amplified TCR beta libraries were sequenced on the Illumina HiSeq System as 87-base-pair reads. The authors' analysis ran thus. A later analysis counted approximately 84 million unique TCR beta chains across the 650 to 800 repertoires, and roughly 10 million of these chains were shared by at least two donors. Raw reads were error-corrected and collapsed into unique sequences with a nearest-neighbor algorithm that merged closely related sequences to remove PCR and sequencing errors. Alignment of CDR3 sequences to IMGT reference sequences was used to assign V, D and J gene segments. For a sequence to be retained, a match of at least six nucleotides to both a V gene segment and a J gene segment was required. A rearrangement was called productive if the CDR3 had no stop codons and remained in frame with V and J, and every other rearrangement was called non-productive. CDR3 was defined by IMGT convention, running from the second conserved V-encoded cysteine to the conserved J-encoded phenylalanine. In an earlier analysis of around 640 of the donors, sequences lacking an unambiguous match to a single V gene segment were excluded. In an earlier analysis of some 590 of the donors, a V segment was called functional when productive rearrangements were above 56.7%, and segregating when the standard deviation between donors exceeded 5%. To diagnose cytomegalovirus status from the catalog of TCR beta chain sequences, a statistical classification framework was built. In a later analysis, V and J genes were assigned by comparing TCR nucleotide sequences against IMGT/GENE-DB human TR gene sequences. In a later analysis, CDR3 sequences and most-parsimonious VDJ recombination scenarios were assigned using the TCRdist pipeline. A later analysis defined each TCR beta chain by its CDR3 amino acid sequence plus V-gene family, and excluded reads lacking a unique V-gene family. A later analysis removed 600 or so highly shared, low-generation-probability nucleotide sequences to deal with suspected cross-contamination and a sequencing artifact. A later analysis calculated a clonal expansion index for each public chain from normalized within-repertoire ranks of inferred template counts. In a later analysis, generation probabilities were computed with a VDJ recombination model fitted to out-of-frame rearrangements, and the resulting probabilities were checked against IGoR. A later analysis scored TCR-TCR, TCR-HLA and TCR-CMV co-occurrence with hypergeometric tests, applying a repertoire-size bias correction to TCR pairs. To estimate false discovery rates, a later analysis permuted the HLA or CMV assignments 20 times. In a later analysis, co-occurring TCRs were grouped using DBSCAN, and TCRdist sequence similarity was added for clustering within HLA-allele-positive subsets. Repertoires with fewer than 30,000 or more than 120,000 public chains were left out of co-occurrence clustering, as were about 5 repertoires with anomalous nucleotide sharing. Entries here come from immuneACCESS through TCRdb and include only in-frame sequences with V and J called. Some clones fail to appear in such tables; in the studies checked, an unresolved V gene covers under half of the shortfall, and the cause of the remainder is unknown. That table gives V, J and clone size, and the DNA gave D and trimming. The sample table contains some 120,000 clones; only one count was recorded for roughly four fifths of them. The leading ten clones occupy about 11% of the sample.

The chain was built from TRBV6-1 and TRBJ2-7; the D gene cannot be named for sure. The sequence was collected from a male donor in good health and CMV-seropositive. The sequencing sample was made of PBMCs. The CDR3 amino acid sequence is: CASSRSYEQYF. The bases are TGTGCCAGCAGCCGCAGTTACGAGCAGTACTTC.